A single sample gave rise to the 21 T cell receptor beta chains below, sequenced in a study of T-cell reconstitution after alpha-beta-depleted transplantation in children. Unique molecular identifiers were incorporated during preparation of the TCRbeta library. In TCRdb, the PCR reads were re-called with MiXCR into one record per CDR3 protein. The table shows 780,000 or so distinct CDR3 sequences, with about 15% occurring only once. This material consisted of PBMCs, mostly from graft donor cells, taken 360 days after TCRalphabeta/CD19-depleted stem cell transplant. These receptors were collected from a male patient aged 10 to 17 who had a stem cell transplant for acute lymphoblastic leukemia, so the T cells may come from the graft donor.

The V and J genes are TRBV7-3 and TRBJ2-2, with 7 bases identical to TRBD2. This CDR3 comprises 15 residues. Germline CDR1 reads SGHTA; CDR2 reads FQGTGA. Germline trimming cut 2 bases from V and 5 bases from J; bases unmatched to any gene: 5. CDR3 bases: TGTGCCAGCAGCTTAGAGGCTAGCGGAACCGGGGAGCTGTTTTTT. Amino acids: CASSLEASGTGELFF.

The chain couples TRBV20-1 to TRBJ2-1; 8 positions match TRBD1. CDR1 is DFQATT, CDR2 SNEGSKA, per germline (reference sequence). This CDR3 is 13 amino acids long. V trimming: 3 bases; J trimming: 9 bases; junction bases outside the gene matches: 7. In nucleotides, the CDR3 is TGCAGTGCTAGTGCGGACAGGGAAGGTGAGCAGTTCTTC. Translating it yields CSASADREGEQFF.

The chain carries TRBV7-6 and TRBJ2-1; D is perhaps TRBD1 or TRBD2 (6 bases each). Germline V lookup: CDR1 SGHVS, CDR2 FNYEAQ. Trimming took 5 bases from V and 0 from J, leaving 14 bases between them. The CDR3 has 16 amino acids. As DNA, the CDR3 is TGTGCCAGCAGCCTACGAGGGGGGCACTCCTACAATGAGCAGTTCTTC. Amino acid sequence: CASSLRGGHSYNEQFF.

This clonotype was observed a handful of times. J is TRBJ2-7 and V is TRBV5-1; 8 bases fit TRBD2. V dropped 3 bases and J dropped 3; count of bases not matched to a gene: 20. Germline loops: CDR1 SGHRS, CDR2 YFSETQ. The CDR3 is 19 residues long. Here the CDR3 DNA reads TGCGCCAGCAGCTCGATGACTATCCGCTTGGTCAGCGGGAGCTACGAGCAGTACTTC. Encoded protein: CASSSMTIRLVSGSYEQYF. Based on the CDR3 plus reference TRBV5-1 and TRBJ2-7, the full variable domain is KAGVTQTPRYLIKTRGQQVTLSCSPISGHRSVSWYQQTPGQGLQFLFEYFSETQRNKGNFPGRFSGRQFSNSRSEMNVSTLELGDSALYLCASSSMTIRLVSGSYEQYFGPGTRLTVT.

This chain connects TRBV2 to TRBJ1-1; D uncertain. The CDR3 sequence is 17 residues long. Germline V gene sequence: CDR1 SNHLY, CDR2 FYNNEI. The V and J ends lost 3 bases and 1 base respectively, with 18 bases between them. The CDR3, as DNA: TGTGCCAGCAGTGAGGTCTTCGGCAGTCACCGGAACACTGAAGCTTTCTTT. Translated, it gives CASSEVFGSHRNTEAFF.

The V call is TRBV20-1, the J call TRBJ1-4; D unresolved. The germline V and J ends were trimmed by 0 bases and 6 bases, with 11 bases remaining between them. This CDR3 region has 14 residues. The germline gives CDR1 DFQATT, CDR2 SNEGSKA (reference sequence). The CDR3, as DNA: TGCAGTGCTAGAGATAAGGGTCGGGATGAAAAACTGTTTTTT. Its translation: CSARDKGRDEKLFF.

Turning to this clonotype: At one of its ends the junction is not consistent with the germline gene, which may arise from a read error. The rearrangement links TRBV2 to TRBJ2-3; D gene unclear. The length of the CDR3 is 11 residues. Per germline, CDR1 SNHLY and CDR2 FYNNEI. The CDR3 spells CASSERSSLKF. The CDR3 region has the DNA TGTGCCAGCAGTGAGAGATCCAGCTTGAAATTT.

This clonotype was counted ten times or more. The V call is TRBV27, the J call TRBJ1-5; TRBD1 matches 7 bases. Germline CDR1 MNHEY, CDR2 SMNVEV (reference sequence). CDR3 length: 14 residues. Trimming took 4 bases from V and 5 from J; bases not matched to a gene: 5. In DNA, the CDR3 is TGTGCCAGCAGTTCAGAGACAGGGCATCAGCCCCAGCATTTT. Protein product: CASSSETGHQPQHF.

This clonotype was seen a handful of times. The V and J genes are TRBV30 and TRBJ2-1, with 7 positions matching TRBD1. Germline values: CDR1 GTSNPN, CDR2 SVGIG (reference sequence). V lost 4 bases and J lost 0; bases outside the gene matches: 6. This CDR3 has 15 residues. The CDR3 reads CAWNRGGSSYNEQFF. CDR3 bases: TGTGCCTGGAACAGGGGTGGAAGCTCCTACAATGAGCAGTTCTTC.

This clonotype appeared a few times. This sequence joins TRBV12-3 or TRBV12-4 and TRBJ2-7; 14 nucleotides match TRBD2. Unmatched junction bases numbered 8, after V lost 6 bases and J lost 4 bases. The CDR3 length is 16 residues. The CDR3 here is CASSPGTSGRVYEQYF. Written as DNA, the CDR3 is TGTGCCAGCAGCCCCGGGACTAGCGGGAGAGTTTACGAGCAGTACTTC.

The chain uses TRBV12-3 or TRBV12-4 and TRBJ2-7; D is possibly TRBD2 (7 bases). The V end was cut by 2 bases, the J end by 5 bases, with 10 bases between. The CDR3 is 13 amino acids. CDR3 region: CASSLKGGDEQYF. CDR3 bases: TGTGCCAGCAGTTTAAAGGGGGGGGACGAGCAGTACTTC.

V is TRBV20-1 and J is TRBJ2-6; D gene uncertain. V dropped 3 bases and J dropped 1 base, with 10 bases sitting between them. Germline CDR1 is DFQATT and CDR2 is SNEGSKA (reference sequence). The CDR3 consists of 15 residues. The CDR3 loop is CSASVAASGANVLTF. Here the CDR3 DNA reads TGCAGTGCTAGTGTGGCAGCGTCTGGGGCCAACGTCCTGACTTTC.

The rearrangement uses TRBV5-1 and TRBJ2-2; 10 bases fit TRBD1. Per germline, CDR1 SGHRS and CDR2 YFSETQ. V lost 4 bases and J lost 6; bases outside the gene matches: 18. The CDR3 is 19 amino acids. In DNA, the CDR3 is TGCGCCAGCAGCCCGACAGGGGGCGGCGGGAGAGTGCGGCCCGGGGAGCTGTTTTTT. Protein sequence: CASSPTGGGGRVRPGELFF. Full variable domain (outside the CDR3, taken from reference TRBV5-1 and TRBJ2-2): KAGVTQTPRYLIKTRGQQVTLSCSPISGHRSVSWYQQTPGQGLQFLFEYFSETQRNKGNFPGRFSGRQFSNSRSEMNVSTLELGDSALYLCASSPTGGGGRVRPGELFFGEGSRLTVL.

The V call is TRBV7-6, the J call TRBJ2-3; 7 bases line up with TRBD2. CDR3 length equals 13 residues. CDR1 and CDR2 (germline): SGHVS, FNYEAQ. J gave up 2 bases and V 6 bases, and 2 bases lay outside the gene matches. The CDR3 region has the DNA TGTGCCAGCAGGAGCGGGACCACAGATACGCAGTATTTT. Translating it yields CASRSGTTDTQYF.

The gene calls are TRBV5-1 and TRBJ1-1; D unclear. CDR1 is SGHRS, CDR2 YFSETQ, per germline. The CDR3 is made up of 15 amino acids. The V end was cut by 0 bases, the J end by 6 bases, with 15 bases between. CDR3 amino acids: CASSLDGRGWAEAFF. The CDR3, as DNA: TGCGCCAGCAGCTTGGATGGTCGTGGTTGGGCTGAAGCTTTCTTT.

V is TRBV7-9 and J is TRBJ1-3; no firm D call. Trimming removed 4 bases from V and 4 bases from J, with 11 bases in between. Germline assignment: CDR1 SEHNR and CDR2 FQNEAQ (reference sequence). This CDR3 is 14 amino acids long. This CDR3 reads CASSSTVNGNTIYF. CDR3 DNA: TGTGCCAGCAGCTCCACGGTGAACGGAAACACCATATATTTT.

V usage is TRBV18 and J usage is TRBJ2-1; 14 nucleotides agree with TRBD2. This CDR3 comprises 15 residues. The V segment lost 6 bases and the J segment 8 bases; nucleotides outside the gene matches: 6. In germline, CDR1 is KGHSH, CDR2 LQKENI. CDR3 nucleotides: TGTGCCAGCTCGGGGACTAGCGGGAGTATCGATGAGCAGTTCTTC. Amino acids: CASSGTSGSIDEQFF.

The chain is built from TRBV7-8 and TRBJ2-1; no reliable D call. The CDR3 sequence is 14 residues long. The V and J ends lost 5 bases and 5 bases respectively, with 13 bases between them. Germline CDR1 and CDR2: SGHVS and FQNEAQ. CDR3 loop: CASSRTAGHNEQFF. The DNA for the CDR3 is TGTGCCAGCAGCAGGACGGCAGGCCACAATGAGCAGTTCTTC.

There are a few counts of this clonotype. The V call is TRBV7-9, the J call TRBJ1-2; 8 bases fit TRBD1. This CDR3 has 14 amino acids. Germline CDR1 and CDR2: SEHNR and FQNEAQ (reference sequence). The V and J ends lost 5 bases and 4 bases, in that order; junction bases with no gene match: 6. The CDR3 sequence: CASSLLDRGYGYTF. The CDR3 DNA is TGTGCCAGCAGCCTACTTGACAGGGGCTATGGCTACACCTTC. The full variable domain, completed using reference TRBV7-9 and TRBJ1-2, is DTGVSQNPRHKITKRGQNVTFRCDPISEHNRLYWYRQTLGQGPEFLTYFQNEAQLEKSRLLSDRFSAERPKGSFSTLEIQRTEQGDSAMYLCASSLLDRGYGYTFGSGTRLTVV.

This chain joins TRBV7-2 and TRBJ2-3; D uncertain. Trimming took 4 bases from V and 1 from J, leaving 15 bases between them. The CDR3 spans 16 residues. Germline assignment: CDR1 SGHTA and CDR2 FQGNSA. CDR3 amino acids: CASSSGSYYGTDTQYF. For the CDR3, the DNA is TGTGCCAGCAGCTCCGGATCCTACTACGGCACAGATACGCAGTATTTT.

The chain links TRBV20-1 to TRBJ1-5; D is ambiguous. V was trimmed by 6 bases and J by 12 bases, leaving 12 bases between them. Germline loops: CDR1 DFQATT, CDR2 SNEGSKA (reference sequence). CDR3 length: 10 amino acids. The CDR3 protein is CSAGLIRQHF. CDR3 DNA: TGCAGTGCGGGCCTCATCCGCCAGCATTTT.